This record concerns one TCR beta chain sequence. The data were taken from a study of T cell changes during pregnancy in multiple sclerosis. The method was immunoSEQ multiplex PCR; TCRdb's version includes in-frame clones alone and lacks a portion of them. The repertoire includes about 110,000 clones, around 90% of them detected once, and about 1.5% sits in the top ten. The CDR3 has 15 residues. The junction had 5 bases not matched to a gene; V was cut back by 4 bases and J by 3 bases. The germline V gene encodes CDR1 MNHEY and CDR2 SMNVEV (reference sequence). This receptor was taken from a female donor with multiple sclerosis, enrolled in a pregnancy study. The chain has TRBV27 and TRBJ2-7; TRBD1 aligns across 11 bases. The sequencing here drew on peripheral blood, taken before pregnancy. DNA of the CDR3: TGTGCCAGCAGTTCAACCGGGACAGGGGGCTACGAGCAGTACTTC. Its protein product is CASSSTGTGGYEQYF.